Below are 25 T cell receptor beta chains sequenced from a single sample in a study of human T cells and chemical hapten exposure. Using its own MiXCR run on the RACE reads, TCRdb lists one record per CDR3 protein. The table shows 85,000 to 95,000 distinct CDR3 sequences, with 9.5% to 12% occurring only once. Time point meaning: patch test 2, 6 weeks after DPC sensitization. Treatment given: therapeutic diphenylcyclopropenone sensitization with weekly scalp DPC. Sample: whole blood, taken in connection with sensitization to the hapten diphenylcyclopropenone (DPC). All receptors derive from a man in his forties with alopecia areata. Some clones in this sample may be carry-over from other donors' samples.

V and J are TRBV7-6 and TRBJ2-3; 9 bases agree with TRBD2. Looked up from germline, CDR1 is SGHVS and CDR2 is FNYEAQ. V trimming: 3 bases; J trimming: 6 bases; junction bases outside the gene matches: 16. This CDR3 has 18 residues. In DNA form, the CDR3 reads TGTGCCAGCAGCTTCAGCTTTTCGCGGGAGGGCCGGAGGGATACGCAGTATTTT. Its translation is CASSFSFSREGRRDTQYF.

This clonotype was seen more than once but under ten times. The V call is TRBV30, the J call TRBJ2-7; no reliable D call. The CDR3 length is 11 residues. V was cut by 2 bases and J by 5 bases, with 7 bases left in between. Per the germline V gene, CDR1 is GTSNPN and CDR2 is SVGIG (reference sequence). The CDR3 here is CAWSRLNEQYF. In nucleotides, the CDR3 is TGTGCCTGGAGTCGCCTCAACGAGCAGTACTTC.

This rearrangement joins TRBV14 to TRBJ2-2; no firm D call. The germline V gene has CDR1 SGHDN and CDR2 FVKESK. The CDR3 extends over 16 amino acids. Trimming left V 0 bases short and J 4 bases short, with 12 bases between. The CDR3 here is CASSQDLSRATGELFF. CDR3 DNA sequence: TGTGCCAGCAGCCAAGATCTTTCCCGGGCCACCGGGGAGCTGTTTTTT.

This chain connects TRBV21-1 to TRBJ2-7; the table's D call, TRBD1, was not checked against the DNA. TRBV21-1 represents a pseudogene. The CDR3 is 17 residues long. The CDR3 bases are TGTGCCAGCAGCAATAACAGGGAAAGAGGAGGGTCCTACGAGCAGTACGTC. It translates to CASSNNRERGGSYEQYV.

CDR3 region: CASSSWGSSYEQYF. As DNA, the CDR3 is TGTGCCAGCAGTTCATGGGGCTCCTCCTACGAGCAGTACTTC. The V and J genes are TRBV12-3 or TRBV12-4 and TRBJ2-7, with D possibly TRBD1 on 5 matching bases. The CDR3 is 14 residues long. Trimming stripped 4 bases from V and 0 bases from J, with 10 bases between.

J is TRBJ2-2 and V is TRBV3-1; D is possibly TRBD2 (5 bases). Per germline, CDR1 LGHDT and CDR2 YNNKEL (reference sequence). The CDR3 is 16 residues long. Trimming pared 2 bases from V and 3 bases from J, leaving 13 bases between. CDR3 nucleotide sequence: TGTGCCAGCAGCCAACCCAGCGGAAGACACACCGGGGAGCTGTTTTTT. This sequence encodes CASSQPSGRHTGELFF. The full variable domain, with the rest looked up from reference TRBV3-1 and TRBJ2-2, is DTAVSQTPKYLVTQMGNDKSIKCEQNLGHDTMYWYKQDSKKFLKIMFSYNNKELIINETVPNRFSPKSPDKAHLNLHINSLELGDSAVYFCASSQPSGRHTGELFFGEGSRLTVL.

This clonotype was seen repeatedly, ten times or more. The rearrangement links TRBV11-2 to TRBJ2-7, with unresolved D. Germline V gene data show CDR1 as SGHAT and CDR2 as FQNNGV. V was trimmed by 1 base and J by 3 bases, leaving 7 bases between them. The CDR3 covers 13 residues. CDR3 sequence reads: CASSLGGHYEQYV. The CDR3 DNA reads as TGTGCCAGCAGCTTAGGTGGGCACTACGAGCAGTACGTC.

The count of this clonotype is one. The chain carries TRBV6-1 and TRBJ2-7; the D gene is possibly TRBD1 (5 bases). Germline values: CDR1 MNHNS, CDR2 SASEGT. The CDR3 extends over 16 amino acids. V lost 1 base to trimming and J lost 6 bases, with 19 bases between them. CDR3 in amino acids: CASSEEARGFVVEQYF. The CDR3 bases are TGTGCCAGCAGTGAAGAAGCTAGGGGTTTCGTGGTCGAGCAGTACTTC.

This clonotype was seen more than once but under ten times. The chain has TRBV5-1 and TRBJ2-1; 9 positions agree with TRBD2. The trim removed 0 bases at V and 6 bases at J, leaving 4 bases unmatched. The length of the CDR3 is 15 residues. Looked up from germline, CDR1 is SGHRS and CDR2 is YFSETQ. The CDR3 nucleotides read TGCGCCAGCAGCTTGGAGGGACTAGCCGTCAATGAGCAGTTCTTC. Protein sequence: CASSLEGLAVNEQFF.

The rearrangement links TRBV7-2 to TRBJ1-4; D is perhaps TRBD1 (5 bases). The V and J ends lost 2 bases and 4 bases respectively, with 11 bases between them. CDR1 is SGHTA and CDR2 is FQGNSA in the germline V gene. CDR3 length: 15 amino acids. As DNA, the CDR3 is TGTGCCAGCAGCTTAACGGGGGGGGGTAATGAAAAACTGTTTTTT. It specifies CASSLTGGGNEKLFF.

This chain connects TRBV14 to TRBJ1-1; D is uncertain. Trimming removed 4 bases from V and 4 bases from J, with 13 bases in between. The CDR3 is 14 amino acids. Germline V gives CDR1 SGHDN, CDR2 FVKESK. CDR3 DNA: TGTGCCAGCAGCCCACGGACCTCGGGCACTGAAGCTTTCTTT. Its protein product is CASSPRTSGTEAFF.

The chain couples TRBV29-1 to TRBJ1-5; the D gene is possibly TRBD1 (5 bases). The CDR3 is 13 amino acids. Trimming cost V 6 bases and J 9 bases, with 18 bases left between them. The germline CDR1 and CDR2 sequences are SQVTM and ANQGSEA. The CDR3 is CSVTGTPLRPQHF. CDR3 coding DNA: TGCAGCGTCACCGGGACCCCGTTACGGCCCCAGCATTTT.

This chain connects TRBV7-9 to TRBJ2-7; 8 bases fit TRBD1. CDR1 is SEHNR and CDR2 is FQNEAQ in the germline V gene (reference sequence). The CDR3 is 15 amino acids. V shed 5 bases, J shed 3 bases, and the junction held 9 bases outside the gene matches. CDR3 DNA sequence: TGTGCCAGCAGCCGCATCAGGGGGCGAGTCTACGAGCAGTACTTC. Its translation: CASSRIRGRVYEQYF.

For this clonotype: A much larger clone lies one base from this, so it may be a read error. The chain links TRBV6-1 to TRBJ1-5; perhaps TRBD1 as D (5 bases). The CDR3 has 15 residues. Germline-derived CDR1 and CDR2 are MNHNS and SASEGT. In DNA, the CDR3 is TGTGCCAGCAGTGAACAGAAGGGGAGCAATCAGGCCCAGCATTTT. This sequence encodes CASSEQKGSNQAQHF.

This clonotype was counted only a few times. The rearrangement links TRBV14 to TRBJ2-7; perhaps TRBD1 as D (5 bases). Between the trimmed V and J ends, which lost 5 bases and 7 bases, there was a span of 15 bases. This CDR3 region has 13 residues. The germline gives CDR1 SGHDN, CDR2 FVKESK. The CDR3 spells CASSFRVLGEQYF. As DNA, the CDR3 is TGTGCCAGCAGCTTCAGGGTCTTGGGGGAGCAGTACTTC.

V is TRBV12-5 and J is TRBJ2-3; 11 bases are shared with TRBD2. After removal of 9 bases from V and 1 base from J, the junction contained 3 bases not matched to a gene. The CDR3 runs 14 residues. From germline, CDR1 is LGHNT and CDR2 FRNRAP. The CDR3 DNA reads TGTGCTAGCGGACTAGCGGGTCGCACAGATACGCAGTATTTT. This gives the protein CASGLAGRTDTQYF. Based on the CDR3 plus reference TRBV12-5 and TRBJ2-3, the full variable domain is DARVTQTPRHKVTEMGQEVTMRCQPILGHNTVFWYRQTMMQGLELLAYFRNRAPLDDSGMPKDRFSAEMPDATLATLKIQPSEPRDSAVYFCASGLAGRTDTQYFGPGTRLTVL.

The sample holds many counts of this clonotype. This chain links TRBV28 with TRBJ2-3; D is uncertain. There are 16 residues in the CDR3. Between the trimmed V and J ends, which lost 5 bases and 0 bases, there was a span of 15 bases. Germline loops: CDR1 MDHEN, CDR2 SYDVKM. Here the CDR3 DNA reads TGTGCCAGCAGTACAGTCCGACAATTGAGCACAGATACGCAGTATTTT. Translated, it gives CASSTVRQLSTDTQYF.

This clonotype was seen more than once but under ten times. The chain employs TRBV6-5 and TRBJ1-1, with 8 bases fitting TRBD1. J was trimmed by 5 bases and V by 7 bases; bases with no gene match: 6. The CDR3 has 13 amino acids. Germline CDR1 reads MNHEY; CDR2 reads SVGAGI. The CDR3 here is CASKQGAQTEAFF. For the CDR3, the DNA is TGTGCCAGCAAGCAGGGGGCGCAAACTGAAGCTTTCTTT.

The chain joins TRBV7-9 to TRBJ2-7; D gene uncertain. The CDR3 is made up of 11 amino acids. Between the trimmed V and J ends, which lost 5 bases and 3 bases, there was a span of 5 bases. Germline values: CDR1 SEHNR, CDR2 FQNEAQ (reference sequence). The CDR3 DNA follows: TGTGCCAGCAGCCTAGACTACGAGCAGTACTTC. Its translation is CASSLDYEQYF.

V and J are TRBV7-2 and TRBJ2-7; 8 nucleotides align to TRBD2. This CDR3 has 15 amino acids. V lost 3 bases and J lost 6; bases outside the gene matches: 10. CDR1 is SGHTA, CDR2 FQGNSA, per germline. The CDR3, as DNA: TGTGCCAGCAGCTTTGGCGGCGGTAGCGGGACCGAGCAGTACTTC. It specifies CASSFGGGSGTEQYF.

A remark on this clonotype: This may arise from a read error, as a much more abundant clone is one base away. The V call is TRBV9, the J call TRBJ2-1; D is possibly TRBD1 or TRBD2 (5 bases each). CDR1 and CDR2 (germline): SGDLS, YYNGEE. The CDR3 loop spans 17 amino acids. V gave up 0 bases and J gave up 2 bases, with 15 bases separating them. The CDR3 protein is CASSVALIEGPYNEQFF. CDR3 in DNA: TGTGCCAGCAGCGTAGCTTTAATAGAGGGGCCCTACAATGAGCAGTTCTTC.

The gene calls are TRBV6-2 or TRBV6-3 and TRBJ2-4, with D uncertain. Germline loops: CDR1 MNHEY, CDR2 SVGEGT. Trimming removed 0 bases at V and 1 base at J, with 10 bases between. This CDR3 is 16 amino acids long. This CDR3 is CASSYSSSVAKNIQYF. CDR3 sequence (DNA): TGTGCCAGCAGTTACTCGAGCAGCGTTGCCAAAAACATTCAGTACTTC.

V gene TRBV12-3 or TRBV12-4 combines with J gene TRBJ1-1, with a weak D call TRBD1 (6 bases). V lost 1 base and J lost 1, with 19 bases in between. The CDR3 runs to 18 residues. This chain's CDR3 is CASSLDIWTEPANTEAFF. CDR3 sequence (DNA): TGTGCCAGCAGTTTAGACATTTGGACAGAGCCGGCGAACACTGAAGCTTTCTTT.

This clonotype was detected a few times. The chain recombines TRBV20-1 with TRBJ1-1, with TRBD1 matching 8 bases. Germline lookup yields CDR1 DFQATT and CDR2 SNEGSKA (reference sequence). This CDR3 comprises 13 residues. Losses at the gene ends were 5 bases for V and 4 bases for J; bases not matched to a gene: 6. For the CDR3, the DNA is TGCAGTGCTGAGACAGGGGTCGGCACTGAAGCTTTCTTT. Translated, it gives CSAETGVGTEAFF.

This clonotype occurred a few times. V is TRBV28 and J is TRBJ2-5; the match to TRBD1 covers 8 bases. Germline assignment: CDR1 MDHEN and CDR2 SYDVKM. The CDR3 is made up of 16 amino acids. Unmatched junction bases numbered 10, after V lost 6 bases and J lost 1 base. CDR3 bases: TGTGCCAGCAGGGCCATAGGACAGGGAGGCCAAGAGACCCAGTACTTC. Translating gives CASRAIGQGGQETQYF.